The clone carrying this TCR beta chain has more than one count but fewer than ten. CDR3 length: 18 residues. Germline V gene data show CDR1 as MDHEN and CDR2 as SYDVKM. The germline V and J ends were trimmed by 7 bases and 0 bases, with 24 bases remaining between them. As to time point: pre-sensitization, week 0. The treatment here: therapeutic diphenylcyclopropenone sensitization with weekly scalp DPC. Only after blood had been drawn was each patch test applied. Patients had alopecia, were aged 18 to 70, and were not pregnant. Unfractionated whole blood yielded total RNA. The sample belongs to a study of human T cells and chemical hapten exposure. Individual cDNA molecules received unique molecular identifiers in the library. MiXCR, applied by TCRdb to the RACE reads, yields one record per CDR3 protein. In the table there are more than 300,000 distinct CDR3 sequences, around 5.5% of which are singletons.

The sequence was collected from a woman between 45 and 65 years old with alopecia areata. Some clones in this sample may be carry-over from other donors' samples. The starting material was whole blood, obtained in connection with sensitization to the hapten diphenylcyclopropenone (DPC). The rearrangement links TRBV28 to TRBJ1-1; D perhaps matches TRBD1 (5 bases). CDR3 amino acids: CASTERSGGKHMNTEAFF. The CDR3 DNA reads TGTGCCAGCACCGAAAGGTCGGGGGGAAAGCATATGAACACTGAAGCTTTCTTT.